This T cell receptor beta chain comes out of a study of blood T cell repertoires in COVID-19. The CDR3 has 15 amino acids. V trimming: 4 bases; J trimming: 8 bases; junction bases outside the gene matches: 9. The germline V gene encodes CDR1 SEHNR and CDR2 FQNEAQ (reference sequence). Only in-frame clones appear in the TCRdb table, and some are missing; sequencing was by immunoSEQ multiplex PCR. The sample records over 200,000 clones, about 87% being singletons. Sequences were obtained from peripheral blood. V gene TRBV7-9 combines with J gene TRBJ2-1, with 9 positions matching TRBD1. This TCR derives from a man aged 25 to 45 with COVID-19, enrolled during active disease. The CDR3 DNA is TGTGCCAGCAGCTCGCCGGGACAGGGTCTCGATGAGCAGTTCTTC. Its protein is CASSSPGQGLDEQFF. The full variable domain, in which reference TRBV7-9 and TRBJ2-1 provide the parts outside the CDR3, is DTGVSQNPRHKITKRGQNVTFRCDPISEHNRLYWYRQTLGQGPEFLTYFQNEAQLEKSRLLSDRFSAERPKGSFSTLEIQRTEQGDSAMYLCASSSPGQGLDEQFFGPGTRLTVL.